This TCR beta chain was sequenced for a study of chemoradiotherapy in HPV16-positive cancers. Germline CDR1 is SNHLY and CDR2 is FYNNEI. The CDR3 totals 15 residues. V was shortened by 4 bases and J by 0 bases, with 11 bases between the two germline ends. This table comes from immunoSEQ multiplex PCR, and its TCRdb copy is limited to in-frame clones, with some not included. Here the sample spans some 10,000 clones, around 72% being singletons. The sample was collected from a patient who underwent chemoradiotherapy. The clonotype originates from a human donor with HPV-associated anogenital cancer. V gene TRBV2 combines with J gene TRBJ2-3, with D unresolved. The CDR3 region has the DNA TGTGCCAGCAGTGTAGAAGAACCTAGCACAGATACGCAGTATTTT. Protein product: CASSVEEPSTDTQYF.